These T cell receptor beta chains were read from a single sample in a study of read filtering for tumor transcriptome and immune sequencing. TCRdb itself ran the reads through MiXCR, one entry per CDR3 protein. The sample holds more than 45,000 distinct CDR3 sequences, 12% seen once. The sample was a population of CD138-negative cells sorted from bone marrow. The receptors originated from a donor aged 40 or over with multiple myeloma. Each CDR3 is given with its conserved first and last residue. D genes are given only for firm matches. Expanded clones get a size class; other rows say once, few or many, or leave the size out.

clone_size,d_call,v_call,j_call,cdr3_aa,cdr3_nt
many,.,TRBV20-1,TRBJ2-1,CSAQDESSYNEQFF,TGCAGTGCTCAGGATGAGAGCTCCTACAATGAGCAGTTCTTC
many,.,TRBV6-1,TRBJ2-3,CASSGRGLRTDTQYF,TGTGCCAGCAGTGGGCGGGGGCTGCGCACAGATACGCAGTATTTT
many,TRBD2,TRBV20-1,TRBJ2-1,CSASGGDPYNEQFF,TGCAGTGCTAGCGGGGGGGATCCCTACAATGAGCAGTTCTTC
many,TRBD1,TRBV19,TRBJ2-5,CASSIPSTGAGETQYF,TGTGCCAGTAGTATTCCTTCAACAGGGGCAGGAGAGACCCAGTACTTC
many,TRBD1,TRBV9,TRBJ2-2,CASSVGTGFTGELFF,TGTGCCAGCAGCGTAGGGACAGGGTTCACCGGGGAGCTGTTTTTT
.,.,TRBV2,TRBJ2-3,CASKSVTDTQYF,TGTGCCAGCAAGTCGGTCACAGATACGCAGTATTTT
few,.,TRBV4-1,TRBJ2-1,CASSTDGSYNEQFF,TGCGCCAGCAGCACGGACGGATCCTACAATGAGCAGTTCTTC
few,.,TRBV7-2,TRBJ1-1,CASSYVGGTEAFF,TGTGCCAGCAGCTACGTTGGGGGCACTGAAGCTTTCTTT
many,TRBD1,TRBV12-3/TRBV12-4,TRBJ1-6,CASSLPGGTSPLHF,TGTGCCAGCAGTTTACCAGGGGGTACTTCACCCCTCCACTTT
many,TRBD2,TRBV15,TRBJ2-1,CATSRGSGGASSYNEQFF,TGTGCCACCAGCAGAGGGAGCGGGGGGGCAAGCTCCTACAATGAGCAGTTCTTC
many,.,TRBV12-3/TRBV12-4,TRBJ1-5,CASSLSEQLTQPQHF,TGTGCCAGCAGTTTAAGTGAGCAGTTAACTCAGCCCCAGCATTTT
.,.,TRBV5-1,TRBJ2-2,CASGGGVSAGELFF,TGCGCCAGCGGCGGGGGCGTGAGCGCCGGGGAGCTGTTTTTT
many,.,TRBV12-3/TRBV12-4,TRBJ1-1,CASNSEGPTEAFF,TGTGCCAGCAACTCAGAGGGGCCCACTGAAGCTTTCTTT
many,.,TRBV5-1,TRBJ2-6,CASSSKTGPGANVLTF,TGCGCCAGCAGCTCCAAAACAGGGCCTGGGGCCAACGTCCTGACTTTC
many,.,TRBV5-1,TRBJ2-3,CASSLRDTDTQYF,TGCGCCAGCAGCTTGAGGGATACAGATACGCAGTATTTT
many,.,TRBV7-9,TRBJ1-2,CASSFPGHGIGYTF,TGTGCCAGCAGCTTCCCGGGACACGGCATCGGCTACACCTTC
many,.,TRBV5-1,TRBJ2-7,CASNPGHRDPYEQYF,TGCGCCAGCAACCCCGGCCACAGGGATCCCTACGAGCAGTACTTC
.,.,TRBV6-4,TRBJ2-3,CATQQDSGTDTQYF,TGTGCCACTCAGCAGGATTCGGGCACAGATACGCAGTATTTT
few,.,TRBV7-9,TRBJ2-2,CASHPRGGTGELFF,TGTGCCAGCCACCCTCGGGGTGGCACCGGGGAGCTGTTTTTT
many,.,TRBV10-3,TRBJ2-2,CAISVVQNTGELFF,TGTGCCATCAGTGTAGTACAGAACACCGGGGAGCTGTTTTTT
many,TRBD1,TRBV7-9,TRBJ2-3,CASSSQGASTDTQYF,TGTGCCAGCAGCTCACAGGGGGCGTCTACAGATACGCAGTATTTT
many,.,TRBV7-2,TRBJ1-2,CASSTGSAPLGYGYTF,TGTGCCAGCAGCACAGGGTCGGCGCCCCTTGGCTATGGCTACACCTTC
many,.,TRBV28,TRBJ2-1,CASRSRGGPGEQFF,TGTGCCAGCAGATCCAGGGGGGGACCTGGCGAGCAGTTCTTC
many,.,TRBV4-1,TRBJ1-4,CASSQDRRRTNEKLFF,TGCGCCAGCAGCCAAGATCGAAGACGGACTAATGAAAAACTGTTTTTT
many,.,TRBV12-3/TRBV12-4,TRBJ1-1,CASRGLGNTEAFF,TGTGCCAGCAGGGGCCTAGGGAACACTGAAGCTTTCTTT
many,TRBD1,TRBV7-8,TRBJ1-6,CASSSDRANSPLHF,TGTGCCAGCAGCTCGGACAGGGCAAATTCACCCCTCCACTTT
.,TRBD1,TRBV24-1,TRBJ1-2,CATSDSLDRHYGYTF,TGTGCCACCAGTGATTCGTTGGACAGGCACTATGGCTACACCTTC
few,.,TRBV5-1,TRBJ2-4,CASSLRRVGNVQYF,TGCGCCAGCAGCCTTCGACGGGTTGGAAACGTTCAGTACTTC
many,.,TRBV6-2/TRBV6-3,TRBJ2-3,CASSYSSTSGRDTQYF,TGTGCCAGCAGTTACTCGTCGACATCAGGTCGCGATACGCAGTATTTT
many,.,TRBV29-1,TRBJ1-4,CSVEPLDGFNEKLFF,TGCAGCGTTGAGCCCCTGGATGGGTTTAATGAAAAACTGTTTTTT
many,.,TRBV7-8,TRBJ2-4,CASSLGLAQAKNIQYF,TGTGCCAGCAGCTTAGGGCTAGCACAAGCCAAAAACATTCAGTACTTC
many,.,TRBV10-3,TRBJ2-6,CAISEHRSGANVLTF,TGTGCCATCAGTGAGCACAGGTCTGGGGCCAACGTCCTGACTTTC
many,.,TRBV3-1,TRBJ2-7,CASSQPGEQYF,TGTGCCAGCAGCCAACCAGGGGAGCAGTACTTC
many,.,TRBV7-3,TRBJ2-1,CASSPPLANEQFF,TGTGCCAGCAGCCCACCACTAGCCAATGAGCAGTTCTTC
medium-sized,TRBD1,TRBV3-1,TRBJ1-2,CASSRRGGANNYGYTF,TGTGCCAGCAGCCGCAGGGGGGGGGCGAATAACTATGGCTACACCTTC
few,TRBD2,TRBV6-1,TRBJ2-1,CASTNRGAGGHSYNEQFF,TGTGCCAGCACCAACCGGGGCGCGGGGGGGCACTCCTACAATGAGCAGTTCTTC
many,.,TRBV7-8,TRBJ2-3,CASSRQTGDTQYF,TGTGCCAGCAGCCGTCAGACAGGCGATACGCAGTATTTT
.,TRBD1,TRBV6-2/TRBV6-3,TRBJ1-1,CASSKRQGPTEAFF,TGTGCCAGCAGTAAACGACAGGGCCCCACTGAAGCTTTCTTT
many,TRBD1,TRBV7-9,TRBJ2-1,CASSADRGNNEQFF,TGTGCCAGCAGCGCGGACAGGGGGAACAATGAGCAGTTCTTC
many,.,TRBV27,TRBJ2-3,CASSSMASGTQYF,TGTGCCAGCAGTTCTATGGCAAGTGGTACGCAGTATTTT
many,TRBD1,TRBV7-9,TRBJ1-2,CASGDRLNYGYTF,TGTGCCAGTGGGGACAGGCTTAACTATGGCTACACCTTC
many,TRBD1,TRBV2,TRBJ2-1,CASRPGQGVIEQFF,TGTGCCAGCAGGCCGGGACAGGGGGTCATTGAGCAGTTCTTC
many,.,TRBV12-3/TRBV12-4,TRBJ1-1,CASSIAEHTEAFF,TGTGCCAGCAGCATAGCGGAGCACACTGAAGCTTTCTTT
.,.,TRBV19,TRBJ2-3,CASNKALTDTQYF,TGTGCCAGTAATAAGGCCCTCACAGATACGCAGTATTTT
many,.,TRBV27,TRBJ2-2,CASSFGGSVPGELFF,TGTGCCAGCAGTTTTGGGGGCTCAGTACCCGGGGAGCTGTTTTTT